This T cell receptor beta chain was sequenced for a study of cytomegalovirus exposure and HLA in healthy donors. Study-level points and caveats: Subsequent analysis of the approximately 110 validation repertoires found a tendency for first-cohort TCR clusters to co-occur. It was confirmed in vitro that a few of the CMV-associated chains were specific for CMV antigens. Many donors carried some public TCRs, although rarity characterized most TCR sequences.

Donors were drawn from the 120-subject validation cohort, separate from the approximately 700-subject first cohort. Here immunoSEQ multiplex PCR was the method, and the copy in TCRdb shows in-frame clones only, minus some. The sample has 250,000 to 400,000 clones; nearly 90% are singletons. A note on this clone: The antigen is unknown.

Sequenced sample: PBMCs. The clonotype originates from a man in his thirties or forties in good health and CMV-seronegative.

The CDR3 nucleotides read TGTGCCGTAGCGGGGGGGCACACCGGGGAGCTGTTTTTT. Translated: CAVAGGHTGELFF. V and J are TRBV7-5 and TRBJ2-2; the listed D gene, TRBD2, was not tested against the DNA. TRBV7-5 is a listed pseudogene. The CDR3 runs to 13 residues.